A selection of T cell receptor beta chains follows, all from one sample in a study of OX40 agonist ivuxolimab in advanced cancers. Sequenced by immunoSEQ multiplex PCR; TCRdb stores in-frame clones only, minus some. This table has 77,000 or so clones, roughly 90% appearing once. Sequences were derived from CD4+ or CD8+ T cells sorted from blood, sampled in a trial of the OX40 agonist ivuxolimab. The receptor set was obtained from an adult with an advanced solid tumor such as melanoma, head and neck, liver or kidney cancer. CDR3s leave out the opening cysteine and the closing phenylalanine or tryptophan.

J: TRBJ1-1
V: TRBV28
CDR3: ASSWIPNTEAF

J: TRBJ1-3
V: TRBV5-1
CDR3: ASSLDGNTIY

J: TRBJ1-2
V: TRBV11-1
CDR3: ASSHDTRQRGGYT

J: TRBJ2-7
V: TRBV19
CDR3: ASSPQAGLEQY

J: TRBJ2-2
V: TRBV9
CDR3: ASSVVNGELF

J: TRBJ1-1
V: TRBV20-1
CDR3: SALMNTEAF

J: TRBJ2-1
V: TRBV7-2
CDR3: ASSNRDPDNEQF

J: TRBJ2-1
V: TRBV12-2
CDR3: ASRLPGLAGEGEQF

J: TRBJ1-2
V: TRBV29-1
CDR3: SAQGTLLG

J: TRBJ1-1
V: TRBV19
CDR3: ASIWGTEAF

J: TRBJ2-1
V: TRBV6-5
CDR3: ASSRGQGRGNEQF

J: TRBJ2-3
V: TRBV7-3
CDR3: ASSLAGTSGSTDTQY

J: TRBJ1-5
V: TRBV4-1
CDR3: ASSRWTGGFMQPQH

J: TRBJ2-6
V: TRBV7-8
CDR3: ASSTGTAGANVLT

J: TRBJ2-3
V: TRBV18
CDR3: ASSPLDPGLAGGTQY

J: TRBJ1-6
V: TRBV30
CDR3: AWKTGSPLH

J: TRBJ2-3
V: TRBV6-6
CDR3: ASSFNRQGLDTQY

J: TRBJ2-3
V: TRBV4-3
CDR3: ASSRAGGTDTQY

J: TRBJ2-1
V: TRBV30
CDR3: AWSVSGRASEQF

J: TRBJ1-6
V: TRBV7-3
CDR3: ASSLGLDSPLH

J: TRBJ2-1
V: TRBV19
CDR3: ASSMWANHNEQF

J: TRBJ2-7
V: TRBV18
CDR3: ASSPWPGRGEQY

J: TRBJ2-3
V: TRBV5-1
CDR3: ASSLRAGGPADTQY

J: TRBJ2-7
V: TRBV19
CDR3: ASSGQGAPYEQY

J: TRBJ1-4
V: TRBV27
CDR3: ASSLVRANEKLF

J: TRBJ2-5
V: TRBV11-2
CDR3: ASSSTRWETQY

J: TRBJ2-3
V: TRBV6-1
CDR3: ASSEASGRAIDTQY

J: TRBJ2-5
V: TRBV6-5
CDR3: ASSWGGEETQY

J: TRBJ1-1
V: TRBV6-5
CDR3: ASSTRTAEAF

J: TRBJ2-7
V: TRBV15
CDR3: ATSRDRVRRYEQY

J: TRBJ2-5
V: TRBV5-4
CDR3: ASSPDRIVRETQY

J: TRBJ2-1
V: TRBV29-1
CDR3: SVEMGQGGRQF

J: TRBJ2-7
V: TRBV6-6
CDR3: ASSYATGSYEQY

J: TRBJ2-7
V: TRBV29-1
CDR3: SVIRDRGYEQY

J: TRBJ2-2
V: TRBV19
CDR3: ASSMGLGDFLRNTGELF

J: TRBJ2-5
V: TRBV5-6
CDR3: ASSLVRGQQETQY

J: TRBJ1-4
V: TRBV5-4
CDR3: ASSVVPQGTNEKLF

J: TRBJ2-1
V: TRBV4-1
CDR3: ASSQYPSGRALNEQF

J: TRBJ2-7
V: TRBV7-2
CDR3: ASSPTREGEQY

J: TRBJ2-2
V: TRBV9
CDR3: ASSVDPGGGPGELF

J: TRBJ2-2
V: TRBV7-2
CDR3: ASSLVAGWNTGELF

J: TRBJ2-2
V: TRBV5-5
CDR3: ASSLGRRNTGELF

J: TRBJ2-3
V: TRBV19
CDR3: ASSIPLWPGSSPDTQY

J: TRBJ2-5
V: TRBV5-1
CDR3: ASSSTPGLAGEGETQY

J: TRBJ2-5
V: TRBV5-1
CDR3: ASIDRRGTQY

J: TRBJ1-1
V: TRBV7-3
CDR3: ASSLLTNTEAF

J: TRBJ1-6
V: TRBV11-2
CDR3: ASSLVGAGRSYNSPLH

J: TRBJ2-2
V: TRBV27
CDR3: ATLAGTNTGELF

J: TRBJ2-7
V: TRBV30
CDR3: AWGRQDYEQY

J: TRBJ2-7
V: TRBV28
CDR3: ASSFQRGSSEQY

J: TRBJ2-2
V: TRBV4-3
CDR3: ASSQRLASNTGELF

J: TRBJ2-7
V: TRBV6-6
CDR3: ASSLASGGSYEQY

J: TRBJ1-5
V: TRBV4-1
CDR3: ASSRGTSNQPQH

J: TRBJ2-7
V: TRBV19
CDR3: ASSTAADAMEQY

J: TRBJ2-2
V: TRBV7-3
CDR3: ASSFTGRGELF

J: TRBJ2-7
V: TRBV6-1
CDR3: ASSADRVREQY

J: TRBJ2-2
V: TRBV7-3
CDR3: ASSLGSNTGELF